This T cell receptor (beta chain) was identified during a study of shared clonotypes between healthy human individuals. Assay: immunoSEQ multiplex PCR; the TCRdb copy retains only in-frame clones and omits some. Seen here are approximately 2,000,000 clones, around 93% observed once, and the top ten hold approximately 0.41%. Germline V gene data show CDR1 as SGDLS and CDR2 as YYNGEE. There are 15 residues in the CDR3. V shed 0 bases and J shed 2 bases, with 9 bases lying between them. The receptor comes from a man younger than 30 in good health. Some clones in this sample may be carry-over from other donors' samples. Material for sequencing was naive CD4+ T cells from PBMCs. As to subset: CD45RA+ positively selected. V gene TRBV9 combines with J gene TRBJ2-1; D unresolved. CDR3 sequence: CASSVGGNPYNEQFF. DNA of the CDR3: TGTGCCAGCAGCGTAGGTGGGAACCCCTACAATGAGCAGTTCTTC.